This T cell receptor beta chain originates from a study of T cell repertoires in cytomegalovirus infection. Study background: The authors relied on CMV epitopes, both recently identified HLA-C-restricted and well-studied HLA-B-restricted. Indicated by public TCR beta signatures were CMV infection and matching HLA type. General study findings and limits: Cumulative public TCR beta family frequency identified CMV carriers with the relevant HLA. The ex vivo response was dominated by HLA-C-restricted CMV-specific TCR beta clonotypes.

TCRdb independently ran MiXCR on the reads; one entry per CDR3 protein. The profile shows just over 450,000 distinct CDR3 sequences, about 44% of them singletons. This clonotype occurred many times. Its antigen is still unknown. The TCR sequence derives from a human donor in good health (CMV status not recorded). Some clones in this sample may be carry-over from other donors' samples. The specimen was cultured PBMCs, collected from culture after CMV antigen stimulation.

This CDR3 reads CASSSRGDNSYNEQFF. DNA of the CDR3: TGTGCCAGCAGCTCTAGGGGAGACAACTCCTACAATGAGCAGTTCTTC. The chain uses TRBV7-6 and TRBJ2-1; either TRBD1 or TRBD2 may fit D (5 bases each). The V and J ends lost 4 bases and 0 bases respectively, with 13 bases between them. This CDR3 region has 16 residues. Germline V gives CDR1 SGHVS, CDR2 FNYEAQ.